This T cell receptor (beta chain) was profiled in a study of OX40 agonist ivuxolimab in advanced cancers. Background on the study: Three patients responded partially, comprising one with hepatocellular carcinoma and two with cutaneous melanoma. Study-level points and caveats: Clonal expansion among partial responders at 0.1-3.0 mg/kg ranked near the lowest. CD8+ T cells averaged more expanded clones than CD4+. Within 6 weeks, CD4+ and CD8+ blood T cells expanded clonally at 0.1 to 3.0 mg/kg.

As to this clone: The antigen is not known.

The V end lost 4 bases, the J end lost 5 bases, and 12 bases lay between the germline ends. Germline V CDR1 and CDR2: GTSNPN, SVGIG (reference sequence). The CDR3 has 12 amino acids. Assay used: immunoSEQ multiplex PCR; TCRdb lists only in-frame clones, some missing. The table has about 43,000 clones, 80% seen once. The chain combines TRBV30 with TRBJ2-7; tentatively, D is TRBD2 (5 bases). This TCR was recovered from an adult with an advanced solid tumor such as melanoma, head and neck, liver or kidney cancer. Specimen: CD4+ or CD8+ T cells sorted from blood, collected in a trial of the OX40 agonist ivuxolimab. This CDR3 reads CAWKRVDHEQYF. The CDR3 DNA is TGTGCCTGGAAGAGGGTCGACCACGAGCAGTACTTC. Drawing the rest from reference TRBV30 and TRBJ2-7, the complete variable domain is SQTIHQWPATLVQPVGSPLSLECTVEGTSNPNLYWYRQAAGRGLQLLFYSVGIGQISSEVPQNLSASRPQDRQFILSSKKLLLSDSGFYLCAWKRVDHEQYFGPGTRLTVT.